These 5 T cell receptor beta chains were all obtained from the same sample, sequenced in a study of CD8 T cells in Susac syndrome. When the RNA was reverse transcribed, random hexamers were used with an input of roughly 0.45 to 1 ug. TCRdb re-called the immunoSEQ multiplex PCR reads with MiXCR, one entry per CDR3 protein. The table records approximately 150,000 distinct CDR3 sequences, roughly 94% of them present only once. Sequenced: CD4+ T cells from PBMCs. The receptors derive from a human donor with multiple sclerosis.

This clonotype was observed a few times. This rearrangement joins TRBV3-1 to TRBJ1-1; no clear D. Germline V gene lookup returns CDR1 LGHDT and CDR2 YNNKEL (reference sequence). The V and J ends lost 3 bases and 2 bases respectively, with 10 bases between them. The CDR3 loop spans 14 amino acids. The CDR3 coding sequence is TGTGCCAGCAGCCAGAGAACAGCTAACACTGAAGCTTTCTTT. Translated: CASSQRTANTEAFF.

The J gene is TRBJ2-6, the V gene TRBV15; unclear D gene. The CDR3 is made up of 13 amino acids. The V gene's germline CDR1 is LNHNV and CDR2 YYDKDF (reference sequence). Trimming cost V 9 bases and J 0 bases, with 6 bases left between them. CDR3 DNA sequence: TGTGCCACTCGGTCCTCTGGGGCCAACGTCCTGACTTTC. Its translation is CATRSSGANVLTF.

The CDR3 nucleotides read TGTGCCAGCAGATTCGGACAGGGGTATGGCTACACCTTC. Its translation: CASRFGQGYGYTF. The V gene is TRBV12-3 or TRBV12-4, the J gene TRBJ1-2; 9 nucleotides agree with TRBD1. This CDR3 spans 13 amino acids. The V segment lost 6 bases and the J segment 5 bases; nucleotides outside the gene matches: 4.

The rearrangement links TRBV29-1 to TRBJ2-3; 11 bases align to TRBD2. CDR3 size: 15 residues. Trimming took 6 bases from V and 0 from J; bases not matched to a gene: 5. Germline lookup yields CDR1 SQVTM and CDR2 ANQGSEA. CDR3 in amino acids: CSVHVAGGSTDTQYF. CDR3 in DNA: TGCAGCGTGCATGTAGCGGGAGGGAGCACAGATACGCAGTATTTT.

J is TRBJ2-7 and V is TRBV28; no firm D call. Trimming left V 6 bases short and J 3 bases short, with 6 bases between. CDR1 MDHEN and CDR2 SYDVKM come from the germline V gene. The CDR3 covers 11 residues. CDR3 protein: CASRAFYEQYF. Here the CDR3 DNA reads TGTGCCAGCAGAGCGTTCTACGAGCAGTACTTC. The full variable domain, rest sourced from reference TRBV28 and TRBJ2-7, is DVKVTQSSRYLVKRTGEKVFLECVQDMDHENMFWYRQDPGLGLRLIYFSYDVKMKEKGDIPEGYSVSREKKERFSLILESASTNQTSMYLCASRAFYEQYFGPGTRLTVT.